This T cell receptor (beta chain) was observed in a study of blood T cell repertoires in COVID-19. Study-wide context: The analysed material was cDNA or gDNA that came from T cells, B-cell-depleted T cells, or PBMCs.

Germline assignment: CDR1 MDHEN and CDR2 SYDVKM. The germline V and J ends were trimmed by 4 bases and 2 bases, with 13 bases remaining between them. The CDR3 is 15 amino acids. In the original processing: Reference gene primers were amplified, and this amplification served to estimate nucleated cell counts. Repertoires were generated with immunoSEQ multiplex PCR, while TCRdb's copy carries only in-frame clones and drops some. The V and J calls and clone size were taken over from that table, and D and trimming were inferred from the DNA. The sample records 270,000 or so clones, about 80% being singletons.

This TCR was sampled from a human donor in a cohort sampled during active COVID-19. The V and J genes are TRBV28 and TRBJ2-3, with no clear D. The sequenced material came from peripheral blood. CDR3 sequence (DNA): TGTGCCAGCAGTTCTACTGGTCGATTCACAGATACGCAGTATTTT. The encoded protein is CASSSTGRFTDTQYF.